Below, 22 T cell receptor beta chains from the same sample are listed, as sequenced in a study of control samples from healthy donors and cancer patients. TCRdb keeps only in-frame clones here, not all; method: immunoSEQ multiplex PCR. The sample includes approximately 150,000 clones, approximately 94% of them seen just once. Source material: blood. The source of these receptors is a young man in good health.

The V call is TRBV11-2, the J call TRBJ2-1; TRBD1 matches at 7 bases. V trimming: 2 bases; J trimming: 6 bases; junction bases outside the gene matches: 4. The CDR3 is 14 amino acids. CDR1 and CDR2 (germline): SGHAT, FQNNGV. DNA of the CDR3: TGTGCCAGCAGCTTACCCCCAGGGGGCAATGAGCAGTTCTTC. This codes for CASSLPPGGNEQFF.

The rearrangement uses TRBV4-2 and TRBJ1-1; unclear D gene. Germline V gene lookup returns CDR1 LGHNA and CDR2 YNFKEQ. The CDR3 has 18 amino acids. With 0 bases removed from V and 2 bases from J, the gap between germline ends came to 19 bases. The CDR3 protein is CASSQDLLLEGRNTEAFF. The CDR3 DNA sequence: TGTGCCAGCAGCCAAGATCTCCTCCTCGAGGGCAGAAACACTGAAGCTTTCTTT.

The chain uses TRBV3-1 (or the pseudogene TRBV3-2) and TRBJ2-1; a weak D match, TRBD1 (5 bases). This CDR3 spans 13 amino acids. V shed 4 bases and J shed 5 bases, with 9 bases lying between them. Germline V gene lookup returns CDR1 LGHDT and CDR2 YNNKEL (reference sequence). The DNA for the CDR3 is TGTGCCAGCAGCCGGGGCGTTAACAATGAGCAGTTCTTC. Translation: CASSRGVNNEQFF.

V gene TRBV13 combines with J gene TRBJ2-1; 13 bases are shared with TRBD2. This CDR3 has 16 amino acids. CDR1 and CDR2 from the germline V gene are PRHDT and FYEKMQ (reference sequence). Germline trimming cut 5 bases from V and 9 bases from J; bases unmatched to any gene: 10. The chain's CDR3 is CASSPTGTSGKSEQFF. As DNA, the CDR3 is TGTGCCAGCAGCCCCACCGGGACTAGCGGGAAAAGTGAGCAGTTCTTC.

CDR3 protein: CASSLLGGGTGELFF. The CDR3 DNA is TGTGCCAGCAGCTTACTCGGGGGAGGAACCGGGGAGCTGTTTTTT. The gene calls are TRBV7-2 and TRBJ2-2, with D maybe TRBD2 (6 bases). Germline V gene sequence: CDR1 SGHTA, CDR2 FQGNSA. V was trimmed by 2 bases and J by 5 bases, leaving 12 bases between them. The CDR3 extends over 15 amino acids.

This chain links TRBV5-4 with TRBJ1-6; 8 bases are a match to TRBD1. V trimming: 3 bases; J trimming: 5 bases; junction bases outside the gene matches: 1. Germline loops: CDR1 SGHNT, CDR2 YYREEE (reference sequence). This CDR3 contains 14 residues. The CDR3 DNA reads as TGTGCCAGCAGCTCGGACAGGGATAATTCACCCCTCCACTTT. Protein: CASSSDRDNSPLHF.

The chain's CDR3 is CASSLVGTAGTQYF. In DNA, the CDR3 is TGTGCCAGCAGCTTAGTCGGGACGGCAGGGACCCAGTACTTC. The chain has TRBV6-5 and TRBJ2-5, with D perhaps matching TRBD1 or TRBD2 (5 bases each). CDR3 length equals 14 residues. Trimming took off 6 bases at V and 7 bases at J, with 18 bases between the two ends. Germline V gives CDR1 MNHEY, CDR2 SVGAGI.

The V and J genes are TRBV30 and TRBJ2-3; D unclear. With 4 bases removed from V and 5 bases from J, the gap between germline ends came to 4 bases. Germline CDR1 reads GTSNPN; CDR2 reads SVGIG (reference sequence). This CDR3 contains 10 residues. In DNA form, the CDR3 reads TGTGCCTGGACCGGAGATACGCAGTATTTT. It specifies CAWTGDTQYF. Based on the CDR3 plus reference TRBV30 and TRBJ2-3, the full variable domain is SQTIHQWPATLVQPVGSPLSLECTVEGTSNPNLYWYRQAAGRGLQLLFYSVGIGQISSEVPQNLSASRPQDRQFILSSKKLLLSDSGFYLCAWTGDTQYFGPGTRLTVL.

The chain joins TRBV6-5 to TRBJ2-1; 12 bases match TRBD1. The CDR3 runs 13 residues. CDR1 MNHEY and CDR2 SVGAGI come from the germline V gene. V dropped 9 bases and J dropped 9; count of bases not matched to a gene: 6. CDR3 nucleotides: TGTGCCAGTAGGGACAGGGGGCATGGTGAGCAGTTCTTC. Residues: CASRDRGHGEQFF.

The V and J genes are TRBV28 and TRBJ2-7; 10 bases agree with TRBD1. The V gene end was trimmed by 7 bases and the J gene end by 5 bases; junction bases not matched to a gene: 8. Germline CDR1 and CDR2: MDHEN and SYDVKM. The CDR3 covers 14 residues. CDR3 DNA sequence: TGTGCCAGCAACCCTACCGGGACAGGGGACGAGCAGTACTTC. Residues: CASNPTGTGDEQYF.

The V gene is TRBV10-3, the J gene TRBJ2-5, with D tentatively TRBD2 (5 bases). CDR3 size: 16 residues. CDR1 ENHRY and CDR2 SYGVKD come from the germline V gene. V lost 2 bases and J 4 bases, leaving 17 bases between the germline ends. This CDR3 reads CAISERGMPMGETQYF. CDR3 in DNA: TGTGCCATCAGTGAGCGGGGTATGCCCATGGGAGAGACCCAGTACTTC.

CDR3: CASRPGKNTEAFF. CDR3 sequence (DNA): TGTGCCAGCCGGCCGGGAAAGAACACTGAAGCTTTCTTT. The chain has TRBV11-2 and TRBJ1-1; unclear D gene. The V and J ends lost 8 bases and 1 base respectively, with 11 bases between them. Germline CDR1 and CDR2: SGHAT and FQNNGV. This CDR3 is 13 amino acids long.

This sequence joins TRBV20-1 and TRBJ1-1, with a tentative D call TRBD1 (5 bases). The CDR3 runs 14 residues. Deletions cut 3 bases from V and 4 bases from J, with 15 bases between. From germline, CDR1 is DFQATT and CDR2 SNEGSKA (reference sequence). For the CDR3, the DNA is TGCAGTGCTAGTCCCGGGGACTTTGGCACTGAAGCTTTCTTT. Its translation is CSASPGDFGTEAFF.

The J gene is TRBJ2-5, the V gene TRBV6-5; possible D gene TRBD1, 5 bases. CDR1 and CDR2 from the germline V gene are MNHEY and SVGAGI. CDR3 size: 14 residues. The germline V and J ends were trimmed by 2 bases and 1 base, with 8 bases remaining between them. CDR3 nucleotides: TGTGCCAGCAGTTACCAAGGGGCCCAAGAGACCCAGTACTTC. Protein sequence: CASSYQGAQETQYF.

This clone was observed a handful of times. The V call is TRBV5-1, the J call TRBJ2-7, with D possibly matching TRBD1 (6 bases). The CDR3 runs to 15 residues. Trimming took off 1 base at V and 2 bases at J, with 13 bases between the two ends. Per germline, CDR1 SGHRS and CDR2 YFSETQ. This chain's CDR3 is CASSLTGSITYEQYF. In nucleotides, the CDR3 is TGCGCCAGCAGCTTGACAGGGTCCATAACCTACGAGCAGTACTTC.

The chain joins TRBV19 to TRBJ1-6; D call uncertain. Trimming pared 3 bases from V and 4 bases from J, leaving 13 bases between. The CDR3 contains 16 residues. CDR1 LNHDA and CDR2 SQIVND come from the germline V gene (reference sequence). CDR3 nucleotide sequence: TGTGCCAGTAGTATGTCCCATCGCCAGTATAATTCACCCCTCCACTTT. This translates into CASSMSHRQYNSPLHF.

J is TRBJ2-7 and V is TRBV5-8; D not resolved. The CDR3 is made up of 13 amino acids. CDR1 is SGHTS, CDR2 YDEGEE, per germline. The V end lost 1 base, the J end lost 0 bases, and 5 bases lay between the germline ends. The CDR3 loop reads CASSLRNSYEQYF. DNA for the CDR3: TGTGCCAGCAGCTTGAGGAACTCCTACGAGCAGTACTTC.

The CDR3 nucleotides read TGTGCCAGCACAAGCATCCTCGGCGGAGGCACCTACAATGAGCAGTTCTTC. Its translation: CASTSILGGGTYNEQFF. The chain is built from TRBV2 and TRBJ2-1; tentative D call: TRBD2 (5 bases). The CDR3 contains 17 residues. Germline-derived CDR1 and CDR2 are SNHLY and FYNNEI. Trimming shortened V by 7 bases and J by 2 bases, and 21 bases separated the two germline ends.

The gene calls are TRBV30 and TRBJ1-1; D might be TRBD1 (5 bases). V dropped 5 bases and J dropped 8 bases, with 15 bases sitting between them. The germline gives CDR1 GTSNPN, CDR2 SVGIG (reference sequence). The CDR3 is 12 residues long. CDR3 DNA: TGTGCCTGGGGGGCTGGTATCGGGGAAGCTTTCTTT. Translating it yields CAWGAGIGEAFF. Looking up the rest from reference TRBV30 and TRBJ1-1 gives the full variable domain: SQTIHQWPATLVQPVGSPLSLECTVEGTSNPNLYWYRQAAGRGLQLLFYSVGIGQISSEVPQNLSASRPQDRQFILSSKKLLLSDSGFYLCAWGAGIGEAFFGQGTRLTVV.

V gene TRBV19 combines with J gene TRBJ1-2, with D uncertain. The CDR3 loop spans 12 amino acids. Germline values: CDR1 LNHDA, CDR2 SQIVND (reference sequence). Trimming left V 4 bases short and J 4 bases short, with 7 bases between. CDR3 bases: TGTGCCAGTAGTAGAAGGGCCTATGGCTACACCTTC. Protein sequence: CASSRRAYGYTF.

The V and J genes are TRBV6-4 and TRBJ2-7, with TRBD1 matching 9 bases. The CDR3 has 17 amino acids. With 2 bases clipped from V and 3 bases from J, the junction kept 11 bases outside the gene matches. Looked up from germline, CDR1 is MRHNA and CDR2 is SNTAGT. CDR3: CASSDLQGAKTVYEQYF. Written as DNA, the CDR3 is TGTGCCAGCAGTGACCTACAGGGGGCGAAAACGGTCTACGAGCAGTACTTC.

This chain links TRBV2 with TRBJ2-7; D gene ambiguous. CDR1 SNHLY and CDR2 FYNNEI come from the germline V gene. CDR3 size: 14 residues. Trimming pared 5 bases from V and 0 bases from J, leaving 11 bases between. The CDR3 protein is CASSHPGFSYEQYF. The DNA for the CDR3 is TGTGCCAGCAGTCATCCCGGGTTCTCCTACGAGCAGTACTTC.